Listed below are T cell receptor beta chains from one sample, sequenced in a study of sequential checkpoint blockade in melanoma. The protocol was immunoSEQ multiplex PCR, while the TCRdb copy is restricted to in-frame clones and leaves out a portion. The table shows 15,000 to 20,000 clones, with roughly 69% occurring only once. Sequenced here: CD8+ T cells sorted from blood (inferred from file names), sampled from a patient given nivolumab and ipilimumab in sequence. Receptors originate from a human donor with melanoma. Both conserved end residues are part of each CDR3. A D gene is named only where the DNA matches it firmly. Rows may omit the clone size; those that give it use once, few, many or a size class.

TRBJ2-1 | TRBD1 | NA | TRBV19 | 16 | TGTGCCAGTAGTGGAGGGACAGGGGATTTCTGGAATGAGCAGTTCTTC | CASSGGTGDFWNEQFF
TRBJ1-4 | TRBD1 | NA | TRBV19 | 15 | TGTGCCAGTAGTTCCCGGGACAGGCATAATGAAAAACTGTTTTTT | CASSSRDRHNEKLFF
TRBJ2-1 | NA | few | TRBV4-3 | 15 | TGCGCCAGCAGCCAAGACGGGAATAGATACAATGAGCAGTTCTTC | CASSQDGNRYNEQFF
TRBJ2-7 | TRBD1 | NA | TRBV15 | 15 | TGTGCCACCAGCAGAGATTGGGGGACAGGGGTCGAGCAGTACTTC | CATSRDWGTGVEQYF
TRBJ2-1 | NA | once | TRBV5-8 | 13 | TGTGCCAGCAGCTTCCTAGCAGACAATGAGCAGTTCTTC | CASSFLADNEQFF
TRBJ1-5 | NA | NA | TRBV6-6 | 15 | TGTGCCAGCAGCAAGACTGAGTTTAGCAATCAGCCCCAGCATTTT | CASSKTEFSNQPQHF
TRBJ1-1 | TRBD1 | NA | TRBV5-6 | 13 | TGTGCCAGCAGCTTCGAGACAGGGGTCGAAGCTTTCTTT | CASSFETGVEAFF
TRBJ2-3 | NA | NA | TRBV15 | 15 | TGTGCCACCAGCAGAGATAGCGGTAGGCTAGATACGCAGTATTTT | CATSRDSGRLDTQYF
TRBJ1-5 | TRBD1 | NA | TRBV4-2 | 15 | TGTGCCAGCAGCCAAGCTACAGGGGTAGAAGAGCCCCAGCATTTT | CASSQATGVEEPQHF
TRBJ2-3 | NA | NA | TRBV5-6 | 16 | TGTGCCAGCAGTAGGGGTGCGGGGGCCAGGGGAGATACGCAGTATTTT | CASSRGAGARGDTQYF
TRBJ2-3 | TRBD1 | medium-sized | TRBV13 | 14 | TGTGCCAGCAGCCTTGGACAGGGGCCAGATACGCAGTATTTT | CASSLGQGPDTQYF